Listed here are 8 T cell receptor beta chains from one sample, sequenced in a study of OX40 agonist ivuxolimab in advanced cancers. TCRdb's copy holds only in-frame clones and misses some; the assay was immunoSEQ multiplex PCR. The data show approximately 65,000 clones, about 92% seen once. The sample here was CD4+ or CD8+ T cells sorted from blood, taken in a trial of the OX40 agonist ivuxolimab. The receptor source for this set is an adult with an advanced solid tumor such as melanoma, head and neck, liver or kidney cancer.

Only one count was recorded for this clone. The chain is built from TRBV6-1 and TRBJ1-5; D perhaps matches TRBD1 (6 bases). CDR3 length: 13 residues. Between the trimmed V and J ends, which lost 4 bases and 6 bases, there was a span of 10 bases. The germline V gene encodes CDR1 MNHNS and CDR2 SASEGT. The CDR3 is CASSARGGQPQHF. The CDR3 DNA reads TGTGCCAGCAGTGCCAGGGGCGGTCAGCCCCAGCATTTT.

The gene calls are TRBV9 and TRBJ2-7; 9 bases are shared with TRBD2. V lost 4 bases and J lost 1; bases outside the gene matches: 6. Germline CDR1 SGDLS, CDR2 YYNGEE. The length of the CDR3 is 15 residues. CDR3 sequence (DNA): TGTGCCAGCAGCACTAGCGGGTCAAGATCCTACGAGCAGTACTTC. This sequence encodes CASSTSGSRSYEQYF.

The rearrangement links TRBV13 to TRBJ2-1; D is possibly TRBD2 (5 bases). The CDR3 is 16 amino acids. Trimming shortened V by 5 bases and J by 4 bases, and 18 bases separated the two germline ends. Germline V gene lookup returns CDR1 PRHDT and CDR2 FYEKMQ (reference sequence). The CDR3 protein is CASSLKLGRRYNEQFF. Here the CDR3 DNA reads TGTGCCAGCAGCCTCAAACTAGGCCGACGGTACAATGAGCAGTTCTTC.

The CDR3 DNA sequence: TGTGCCACCGCCCCGGGCAGGAGTGGGTTACTTAATGGCTACACCTTC. This gives the protein CATAPGRSGLLNGYTF. The chain carries TRBV19 and TRBJ1-2; D gene unclear. Germline lookup yields CDR1 LNHDA and CDR2 SQIVND (reference sequence). V was shortened by 10 bases and J by 6 bases, with 27 bases between the two germline ends. The CDR3 contains 16 residues.

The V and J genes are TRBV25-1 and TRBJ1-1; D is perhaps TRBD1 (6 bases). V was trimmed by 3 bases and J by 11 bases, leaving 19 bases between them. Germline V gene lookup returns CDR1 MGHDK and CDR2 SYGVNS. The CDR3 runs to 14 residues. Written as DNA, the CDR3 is TGTGCCAGCAGTGATGCGCAGGGGTTGGGGTGGGCTTTCTTT. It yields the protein CASSDAQGLGWAFF.

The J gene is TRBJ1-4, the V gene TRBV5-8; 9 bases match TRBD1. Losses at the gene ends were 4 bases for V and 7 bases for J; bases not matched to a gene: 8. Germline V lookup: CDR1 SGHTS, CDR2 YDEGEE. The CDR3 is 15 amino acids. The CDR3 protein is CASSTPGTGREKLFF. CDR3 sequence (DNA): TGTGCCAGCAGCACCCCCGGGACAGGGCGTGAAAAACTGTTTTTT.

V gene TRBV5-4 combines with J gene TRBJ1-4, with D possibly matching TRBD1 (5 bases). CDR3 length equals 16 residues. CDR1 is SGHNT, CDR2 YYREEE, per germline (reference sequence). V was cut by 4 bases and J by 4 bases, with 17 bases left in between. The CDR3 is CASSRRGTRDNEKLFF. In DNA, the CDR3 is TGTGCCAGCAGCAGGCGGGGGACCAGGGATAATGAAAAACTGTTTTTT. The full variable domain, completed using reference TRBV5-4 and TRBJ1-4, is ETGVTQSPTHLIKTRGQQVTLRCSSQSGHNTVSWYQQALGQGPQFIFQYYREEENGRGNFPPRFSGLQFPNYSSELNVNALELDDSALYLCASSRRGTRDNEKLFFGSGTQLSVL.

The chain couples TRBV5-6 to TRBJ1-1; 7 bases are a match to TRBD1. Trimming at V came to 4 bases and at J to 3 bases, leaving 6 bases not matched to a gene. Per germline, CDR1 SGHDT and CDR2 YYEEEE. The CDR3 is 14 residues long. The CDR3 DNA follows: TGTGCCAGCAGCAAGGGACAGCTTTACACTGAAGCTTTCTTT. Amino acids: CASSKGQLYTEAFF.